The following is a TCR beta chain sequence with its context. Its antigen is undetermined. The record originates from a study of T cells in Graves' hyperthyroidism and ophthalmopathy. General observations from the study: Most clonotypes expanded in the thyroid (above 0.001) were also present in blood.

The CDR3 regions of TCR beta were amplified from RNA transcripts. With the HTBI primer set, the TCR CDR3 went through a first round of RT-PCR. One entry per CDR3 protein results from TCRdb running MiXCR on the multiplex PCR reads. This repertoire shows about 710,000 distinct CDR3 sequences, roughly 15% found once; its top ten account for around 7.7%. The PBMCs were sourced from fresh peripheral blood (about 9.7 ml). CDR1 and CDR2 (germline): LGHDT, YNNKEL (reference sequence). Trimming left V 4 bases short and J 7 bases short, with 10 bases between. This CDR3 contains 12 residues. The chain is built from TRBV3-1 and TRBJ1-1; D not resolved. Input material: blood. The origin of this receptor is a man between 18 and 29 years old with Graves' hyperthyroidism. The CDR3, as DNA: TGTGCCAGCAGCCCGCCGGGAGGTGAAGCTTTCTTT. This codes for CASSPPGGEAFF.